The source of this T cell receptor beta chain is a study of T-cell reconstitution after alpha-beta-depleted transplantation in children. Study results and limitations: At one year after transplant, newly produced T cells mostly accounted for T-cell counts and diversity.

The authors prepared the TCRbeta library with unique molecular identifiers. In TCRdb, the PCR reads were re-called with MiXCR into one record per CDR3 protein. The sample lists about 230,000 distinct CDR3 sequences; 11% were seen once. This clonotype was seen only once. Its antigen remains unidentified. The sample in question was PBMCs, obtained before TCRalphabeta/CD19-depleted stem cell transplant. The TCR originated in a child under two years old with acute myeloid leukemia, due to receive a stem cell transplant.

The CDR3 protein is CASSPPSGSNTGELFF. In DNA, the CDR3 is TGCGCCAGCAGCCCCCCGAGCGGGAGCAACACCGGGGAGCTGTTTTTT. This chain joins TRBV5-1 and TRBJ2-2; 8 nucleotides align to TRBD2. The CDR3 spans 16 residues. Germline CDR1 SGHRS, CDR2 YFSETQ. Germline trimming cut 4 bases from V and 2 bases from J; bases unmatched to any gene: 7.